This TCR beta chain is drawn from a study of cytomegalovirus exposure and HLA in healthy donors. The V end lost 1 base, the J end lost 4 bases, and 14 bases lay between the germline ends. CDR3 size: 16 residues. Germline V CDR1 and CDR2: MNHNS, SASEGT. With respect to this clone: What it binds is unknown.

Primers for the PCR totalled 60 Vbeta and 13 Jbeta. Data came from immunoSEQ multiplex PCR; TCRdb stores just in-frame clones and leaves some out. The sample includes 100,000 to 150,000 clones, over 70% of them seen just once. General study results and limits: Sequencing likely produced, as an artifact, a cluster of highly shared sequence variants. Presence/absence analyses assumed roughly uniform sequencing depth across donors. Altogether, 170 or so TCR beta chains were recorded as cytomegalovirus-associated.

Donors consisted of healthy bone marrow donors. The specimen was PBMCs. The TCR was taken from a woman in her thirties or forties in good health and CMV-seronegative. V gene TRBV6-1 combines with J gene TRBJ1-3; D remains unclear. CDR3 sequence reads: CASSEGVGAGGNTIYF. CDR3 DNA: TGTGCCAGCAGTGAAGGTGTGGGAGCGGGCGGAAACACCATATATTTT.